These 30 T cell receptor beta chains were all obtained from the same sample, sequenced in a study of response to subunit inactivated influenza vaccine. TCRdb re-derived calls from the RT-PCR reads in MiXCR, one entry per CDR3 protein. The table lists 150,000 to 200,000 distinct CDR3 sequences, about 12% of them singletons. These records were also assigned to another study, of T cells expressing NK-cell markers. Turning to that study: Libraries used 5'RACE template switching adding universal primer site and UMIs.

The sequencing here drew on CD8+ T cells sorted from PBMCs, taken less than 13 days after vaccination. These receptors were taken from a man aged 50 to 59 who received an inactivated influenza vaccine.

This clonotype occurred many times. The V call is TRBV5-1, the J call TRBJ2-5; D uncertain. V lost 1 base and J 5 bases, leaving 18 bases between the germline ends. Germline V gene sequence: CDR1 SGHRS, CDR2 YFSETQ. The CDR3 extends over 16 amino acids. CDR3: CASSLTLAAPSETQYF. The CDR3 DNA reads TGCGCCAGCAGCTTGACCTTGGCAGCACCTTCGGAGACCCAGTACTTC.

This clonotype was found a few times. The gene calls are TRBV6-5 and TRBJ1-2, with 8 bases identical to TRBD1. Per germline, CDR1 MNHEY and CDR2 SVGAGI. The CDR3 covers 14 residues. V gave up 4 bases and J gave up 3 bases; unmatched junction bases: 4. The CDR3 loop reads CASSSRTGHYGYTF. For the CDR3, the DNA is TGTGCCAGCAGTTCCCGGACAGGGCACTATGGCTACACCTTC.

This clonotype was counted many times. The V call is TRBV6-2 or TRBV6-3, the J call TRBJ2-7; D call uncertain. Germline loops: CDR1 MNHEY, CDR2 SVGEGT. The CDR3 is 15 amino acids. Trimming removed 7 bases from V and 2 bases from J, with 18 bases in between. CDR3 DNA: TGTGCCAGCAAGATTGCCCAGAACTTACCCTACGAGCAGTACTTC. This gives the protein CASKIAQNLPYEQYF.

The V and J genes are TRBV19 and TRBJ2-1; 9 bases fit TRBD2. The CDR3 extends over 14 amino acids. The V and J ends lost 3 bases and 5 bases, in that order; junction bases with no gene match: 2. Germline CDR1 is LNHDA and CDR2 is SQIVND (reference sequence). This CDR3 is CASSIVAGDNEQFF. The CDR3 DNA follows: TGTGCCAGTAGTATCGTAGCGGGAGACAATGAGCAGTTCTTC.

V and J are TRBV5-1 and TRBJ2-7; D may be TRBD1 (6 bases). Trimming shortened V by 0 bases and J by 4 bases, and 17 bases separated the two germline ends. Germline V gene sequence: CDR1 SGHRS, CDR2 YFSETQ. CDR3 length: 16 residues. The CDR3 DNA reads TGCGCCAGCAGCTTGGAAGGCGTAGGGGGTGTATACGAGCAGTACTTC. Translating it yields CASSLEGVGGVYEQYF.

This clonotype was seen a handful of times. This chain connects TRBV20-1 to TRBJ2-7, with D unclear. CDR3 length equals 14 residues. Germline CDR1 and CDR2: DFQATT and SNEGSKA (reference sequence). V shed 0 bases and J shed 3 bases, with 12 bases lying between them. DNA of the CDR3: TGCAGTGCTAGAGAGGGTACGCTACACTACGAGCAGTACTTC. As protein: CSAREGTLHYEQYF.

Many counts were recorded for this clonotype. The CDR3 loop reads CANGRQINEQFF. Written as DNA, the CDR3 is TGTGCCAATGGCCGTCAGATCAATGAGCAGTTCTTC. The chain recombines TRBV2 with TRBJ2-1, with D hard to call. CDR3 size: 12 residues. Trimming stripped 10 bases from V and 6 bases from J, with 13 bases between. CDR1 and CDR2 from the germline V gene are SNHLY and FYNNEI.

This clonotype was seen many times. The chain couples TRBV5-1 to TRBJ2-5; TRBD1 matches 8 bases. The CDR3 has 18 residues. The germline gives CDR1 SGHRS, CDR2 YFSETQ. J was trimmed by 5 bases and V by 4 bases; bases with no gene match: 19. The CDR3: CASSLDRDFQSRVETQYF. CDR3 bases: TGCGCCAGCAGCCTGGACAGGGATTTCCAAAGTCGGGTGGAGACCCAGTACTTC.

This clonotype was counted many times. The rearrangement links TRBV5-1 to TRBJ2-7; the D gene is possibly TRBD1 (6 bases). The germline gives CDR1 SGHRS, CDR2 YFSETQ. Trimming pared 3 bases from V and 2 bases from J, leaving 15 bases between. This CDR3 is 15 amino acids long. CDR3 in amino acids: CASSSSQTGPYEQYF. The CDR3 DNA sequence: TGCGCCAGCAGCTCTAGCCAAACAGGGCCCTACGAGCAGTACTTC.

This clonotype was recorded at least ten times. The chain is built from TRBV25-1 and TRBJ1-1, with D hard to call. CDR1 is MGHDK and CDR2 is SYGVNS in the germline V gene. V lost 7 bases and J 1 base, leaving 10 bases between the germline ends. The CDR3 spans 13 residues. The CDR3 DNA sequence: TGTGCCAGCAATCGAGGGAGGAACACTGAAGCTTTCTTT. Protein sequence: CASNRGRNTEAFF.

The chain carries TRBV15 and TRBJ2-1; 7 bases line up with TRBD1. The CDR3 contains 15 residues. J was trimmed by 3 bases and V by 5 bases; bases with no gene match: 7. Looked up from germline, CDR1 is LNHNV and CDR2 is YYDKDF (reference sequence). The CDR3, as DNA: TGTGCCACCAGCTTCAGGGGGAATTACTACAATGAGCAGTTCTTC. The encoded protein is CATSFRGNYYNEQFF. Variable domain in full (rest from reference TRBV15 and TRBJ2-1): DAMVIQNPRYQVTQFGKPVTLSCSQTLNHNVMYWYQQKSSQAPKLLFHYYDKDFNNEADTPDNFQSRRPNTSFCFLDIRSPGLGDTAMYLCATSFRGNYYNEQFFGPGTRLTVL.

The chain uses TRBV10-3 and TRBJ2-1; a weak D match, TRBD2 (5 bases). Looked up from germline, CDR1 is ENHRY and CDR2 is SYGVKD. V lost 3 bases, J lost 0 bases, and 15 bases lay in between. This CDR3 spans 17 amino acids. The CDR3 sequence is CAISDPADSDSYNEQFF. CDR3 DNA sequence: TGTGCCATCAGTGACCCCGCGGACTCCGACTCCTACAATGAGCAGTTCTTC.

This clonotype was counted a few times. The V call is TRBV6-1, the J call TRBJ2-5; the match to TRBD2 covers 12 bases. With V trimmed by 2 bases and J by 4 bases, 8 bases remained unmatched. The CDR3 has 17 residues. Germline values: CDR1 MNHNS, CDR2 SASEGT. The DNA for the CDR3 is TGTGCCAGCAGTGAAAATGAGAGACTAGCGGGAGCAGAGACCCAGTACTTC. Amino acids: CASSENERLAGAETQYF.

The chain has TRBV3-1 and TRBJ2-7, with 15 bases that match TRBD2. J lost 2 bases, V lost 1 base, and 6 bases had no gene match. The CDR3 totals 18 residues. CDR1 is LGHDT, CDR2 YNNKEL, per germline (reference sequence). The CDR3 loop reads CASSQGTSGGAPTYEQYF. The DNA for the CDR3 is TGTGCCAGCAGCCAAGGGACTAGCGGGGGGGCCCCCACCTACGAGCAGTACTTC.

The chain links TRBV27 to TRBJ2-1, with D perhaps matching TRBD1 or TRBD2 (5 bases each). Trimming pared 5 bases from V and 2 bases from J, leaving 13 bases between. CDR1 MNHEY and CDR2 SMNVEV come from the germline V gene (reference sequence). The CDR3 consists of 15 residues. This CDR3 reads CASSHGTNAYNEQFF. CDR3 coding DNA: TGTGCCAGCAGTCACGGGACGAATGCCTACAATGAGCAGTTCTTC.

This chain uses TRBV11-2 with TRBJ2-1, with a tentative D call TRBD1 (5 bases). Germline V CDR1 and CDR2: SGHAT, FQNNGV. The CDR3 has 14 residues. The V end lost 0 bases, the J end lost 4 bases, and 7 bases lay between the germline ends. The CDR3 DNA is TGTGCCAGCAGCTTAGAAGCAGGGTACAATGAGCAGTTCTTC. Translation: CASSLEAGYNEQFF.

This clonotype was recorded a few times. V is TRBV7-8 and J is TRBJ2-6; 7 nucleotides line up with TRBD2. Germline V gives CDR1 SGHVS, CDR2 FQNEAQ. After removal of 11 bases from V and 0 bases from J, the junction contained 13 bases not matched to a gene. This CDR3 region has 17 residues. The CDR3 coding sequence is TGTGCCCTCAACGAGCGGGATGCGCACTCTGGGGCCAACGTCCTGACTTTC. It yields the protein CALNERDAHSGANVLTF.

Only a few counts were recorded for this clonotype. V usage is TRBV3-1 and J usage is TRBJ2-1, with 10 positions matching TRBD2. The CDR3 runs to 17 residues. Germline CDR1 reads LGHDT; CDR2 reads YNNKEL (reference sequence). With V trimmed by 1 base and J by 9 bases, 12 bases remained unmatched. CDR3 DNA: TGTGCCAGCAGCCAAGGGGTAGCGGGGGGCGTGATGGGTGAGCAGTTCTTC. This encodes CASSQGVAGGVMGEQFF.

In nucleotides, the CDR3 is TGTGCCACCTCCCGGGATGGGACGGGAGGGCCGGGCGAGCAGTACTTC. Protein product: CATSRDGTGGPGEQYF. The genes are TRBV27 and TRBJ2-7; 8 nucleotides match TRBD2. V shed 10 bases and J 6 bases; nucleotides not matched to a gene: 20. Germline V gene lookup returns CDR1 MNHEY and CDR2 SMNVEV (reference sequence). The CDR3 has 16 amino acids.

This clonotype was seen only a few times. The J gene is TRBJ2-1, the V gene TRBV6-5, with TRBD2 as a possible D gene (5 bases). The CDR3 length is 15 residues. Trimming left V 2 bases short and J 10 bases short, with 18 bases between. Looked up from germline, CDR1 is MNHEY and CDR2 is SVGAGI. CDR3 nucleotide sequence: TGTGCCAGCAGTTACACCCATCGAGCGGTAATGGAGCAGTTCTTC. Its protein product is CASSYTHRAVMEQFF.

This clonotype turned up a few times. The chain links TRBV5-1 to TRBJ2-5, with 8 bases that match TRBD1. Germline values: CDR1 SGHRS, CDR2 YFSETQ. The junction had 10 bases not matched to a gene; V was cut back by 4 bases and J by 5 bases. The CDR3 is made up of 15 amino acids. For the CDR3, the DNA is TGCGCCAGCAGCCCAGTCCAGGGGGCGCGGGAGACCCAGTACTTC. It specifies CASSPVQGARETQYF.

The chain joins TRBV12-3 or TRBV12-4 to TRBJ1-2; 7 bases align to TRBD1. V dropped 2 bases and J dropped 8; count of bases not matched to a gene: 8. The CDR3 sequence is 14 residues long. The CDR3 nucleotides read TGTGCCAGCAGTTTAATGAAGGGGGCGCAGGGCTACACCTTC. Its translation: CASSLMKGAQGYTF.

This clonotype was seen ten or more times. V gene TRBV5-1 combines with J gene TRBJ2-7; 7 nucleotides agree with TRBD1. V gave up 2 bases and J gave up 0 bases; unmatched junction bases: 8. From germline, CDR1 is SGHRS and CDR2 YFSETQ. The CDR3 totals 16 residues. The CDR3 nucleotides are TGCGCCAGCAGCTTCCTCCCGACAGGGTCCTCCTACGAGCAGTACTTC. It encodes CASSFLPTGSSYEQYF.

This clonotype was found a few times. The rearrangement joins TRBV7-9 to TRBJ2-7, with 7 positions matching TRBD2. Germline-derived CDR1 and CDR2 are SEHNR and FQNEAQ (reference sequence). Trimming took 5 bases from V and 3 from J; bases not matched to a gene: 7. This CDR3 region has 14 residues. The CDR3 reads CASSPVAGGYEQYF. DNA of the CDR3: TGTGCCAGCAGCCCCGTAGCGGGCGGCTACGAGCAGTACTTC.

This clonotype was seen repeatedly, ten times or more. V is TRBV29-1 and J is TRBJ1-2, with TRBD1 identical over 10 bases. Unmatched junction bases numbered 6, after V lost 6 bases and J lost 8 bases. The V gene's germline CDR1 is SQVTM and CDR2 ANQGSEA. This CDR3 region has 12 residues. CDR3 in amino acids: CSVGGTGVGYTF. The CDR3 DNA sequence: TGCAGCGTGGGAGGGACAGGGGTCGGCTACACCTTC.

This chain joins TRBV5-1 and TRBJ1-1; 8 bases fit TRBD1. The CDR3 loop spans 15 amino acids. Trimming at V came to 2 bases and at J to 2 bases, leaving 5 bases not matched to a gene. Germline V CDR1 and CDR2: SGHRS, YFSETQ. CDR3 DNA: TGCGCCAGCAGCTTCTCGGGACAGGCAAACACTGAAGCTTTCTTT. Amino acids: CASSFSGQANTEAFF.

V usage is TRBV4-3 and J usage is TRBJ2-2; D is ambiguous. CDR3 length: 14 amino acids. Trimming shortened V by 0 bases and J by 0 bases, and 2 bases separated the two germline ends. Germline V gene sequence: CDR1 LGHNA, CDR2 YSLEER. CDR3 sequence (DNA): TGCGCCAGCAGCCAAGAACCGAACACCGGGGAGCTGTTTTTT. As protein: CASSQEPNTGELFF.

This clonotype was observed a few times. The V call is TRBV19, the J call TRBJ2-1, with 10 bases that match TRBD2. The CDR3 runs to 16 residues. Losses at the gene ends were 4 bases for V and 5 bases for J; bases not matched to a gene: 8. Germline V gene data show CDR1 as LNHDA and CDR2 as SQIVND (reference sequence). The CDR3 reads CASSTYLAGEDNEQFF. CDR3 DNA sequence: TGTGCCAGTAGTACGTACCTAGCGGGAGAGGACAATGAGCAGTTCTTC. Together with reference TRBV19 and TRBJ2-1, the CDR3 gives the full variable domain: DGGITQSPKYLFRKEGQNVTLSCEQNLNHDAMYWYRQDPGQGLRLIYYSQIVNDFQKGDIAEGYSVSREKKESFPLTVTSAQKNPTAFYLCASSTYLAGEDNEQFFGPGTRLTVL.

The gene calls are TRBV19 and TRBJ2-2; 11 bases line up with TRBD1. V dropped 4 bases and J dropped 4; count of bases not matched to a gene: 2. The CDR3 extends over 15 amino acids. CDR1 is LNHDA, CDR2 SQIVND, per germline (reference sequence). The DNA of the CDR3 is TGTGCCAGTAGTACGGGACAGGGGGGCACCGGGGAGCTGTTTTTT. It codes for CASSTGQGGTGELFF.

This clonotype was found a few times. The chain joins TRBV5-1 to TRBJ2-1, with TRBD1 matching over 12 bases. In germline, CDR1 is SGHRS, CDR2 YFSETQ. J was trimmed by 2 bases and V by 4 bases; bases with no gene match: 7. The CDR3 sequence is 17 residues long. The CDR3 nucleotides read TGCGCCAGCAGCGGGCCGGGACAGGGGGCAGCCTACAATGAGCAGTTCTTC. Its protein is CASSGPGQGAAYNEQFF.